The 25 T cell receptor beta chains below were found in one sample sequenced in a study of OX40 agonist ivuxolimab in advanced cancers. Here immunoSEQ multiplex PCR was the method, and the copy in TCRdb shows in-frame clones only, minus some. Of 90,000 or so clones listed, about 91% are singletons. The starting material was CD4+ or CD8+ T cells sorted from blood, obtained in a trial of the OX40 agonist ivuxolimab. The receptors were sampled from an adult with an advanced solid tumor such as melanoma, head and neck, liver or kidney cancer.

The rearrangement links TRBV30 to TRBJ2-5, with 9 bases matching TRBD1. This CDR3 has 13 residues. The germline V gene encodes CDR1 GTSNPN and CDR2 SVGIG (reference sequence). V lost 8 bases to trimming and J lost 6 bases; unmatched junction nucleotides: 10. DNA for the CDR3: TGTGCCGGAGATACAGGGGGCGCGAAGACCCAGTACTTC. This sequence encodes CAGDTGGAKTQYF.

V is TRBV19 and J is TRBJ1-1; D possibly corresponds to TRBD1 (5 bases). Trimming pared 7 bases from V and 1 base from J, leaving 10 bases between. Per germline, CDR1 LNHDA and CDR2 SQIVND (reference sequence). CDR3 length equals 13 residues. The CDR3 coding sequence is TGTGCCAGTAAGGTCAGGGAGAACACTGAAGCTTTCTTT. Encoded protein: CASKVRENTEAFF.

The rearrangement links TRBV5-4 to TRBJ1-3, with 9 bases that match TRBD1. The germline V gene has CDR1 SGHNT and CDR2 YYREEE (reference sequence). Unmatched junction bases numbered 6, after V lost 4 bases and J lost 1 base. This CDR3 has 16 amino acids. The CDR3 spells CASSPGQGHSGNTIYF. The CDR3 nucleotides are TGTGCCAGCAGCCCGGGACAGGGCCATTCTGGAAACACCATATATTTT.

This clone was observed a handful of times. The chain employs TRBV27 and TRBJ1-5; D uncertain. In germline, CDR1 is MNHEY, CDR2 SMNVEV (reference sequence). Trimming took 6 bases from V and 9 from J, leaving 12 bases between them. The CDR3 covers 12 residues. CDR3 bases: TGTGCCAGCAGCAACCTTGGCGGGCCCCAGCATTTT. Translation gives CASSNLGGPQHF.

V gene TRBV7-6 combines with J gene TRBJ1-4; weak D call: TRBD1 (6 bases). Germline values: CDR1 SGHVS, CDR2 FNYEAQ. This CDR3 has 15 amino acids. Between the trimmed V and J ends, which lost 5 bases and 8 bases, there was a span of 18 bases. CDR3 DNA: TGTGCCAGCAGCCCGTGGACAGTAATAGGAGAAAAACTGTTTTTT. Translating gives CASSPWTVIGEKLFF.

The CDR3 DNA sequence: TGTGCCAGCAGTTCGTCCGGCAGACCGTATCCTGAAGCTTTCTTT. It yields the protein CASSSSGRPYPEAFF. The chain employs TRBV28 and TRBJ1-1; D unresolved. The CDR3 is 15 residues long. Germline-derived CDR1 and CDR2 are MDHEN and SYDVKM. V was trimmed by 4 bases and J by 6 bases, leaving 18 bases between them.

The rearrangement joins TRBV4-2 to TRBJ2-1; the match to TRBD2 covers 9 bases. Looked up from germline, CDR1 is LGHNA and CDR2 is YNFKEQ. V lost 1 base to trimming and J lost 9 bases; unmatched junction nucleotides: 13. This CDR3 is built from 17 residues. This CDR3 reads CASSQVIQAGGPREQFF. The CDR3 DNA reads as TGTGCCAGCAGCCAAGTTATTCAGGCGGGAGGGCCTCGTGAGCAGTTCTTC.

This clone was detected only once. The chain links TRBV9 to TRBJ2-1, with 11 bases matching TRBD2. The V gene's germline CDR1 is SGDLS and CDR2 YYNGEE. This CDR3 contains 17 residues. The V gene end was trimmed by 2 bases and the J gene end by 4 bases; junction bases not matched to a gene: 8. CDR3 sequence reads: CASSVQPRLAGYNEQFF. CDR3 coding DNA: TGTGCCAGCAGCGTCCAACCGAGACTAGCGGGATACAATGAGCAGTTCTTC.

The CDR3 DNA sequence: TGTGCCAGCAGTTATGGAGGGTCAGATGAAAAACTGTTTTTT. It encodes CASSYGGSDEKLFF. The rearrangement links TRBV6-6 to TRBJ1-4; no clear D. CDR1 is MNHNY and CDR2 is SVGAGI in the germline V gene (reference sequence). CDR3 length equals 14 residues. The V end lost 3 bases, the J end lost 6 bases, and 11 bases lay between the germline ends.

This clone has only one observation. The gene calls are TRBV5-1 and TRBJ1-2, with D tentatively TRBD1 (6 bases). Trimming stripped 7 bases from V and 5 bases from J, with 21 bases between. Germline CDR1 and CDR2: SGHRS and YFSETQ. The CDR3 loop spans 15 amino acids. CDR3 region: CASRAQLTGEYGYTF. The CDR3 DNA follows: TGCGCCAGCCGGGCGCAATTGACAGGAGAGTATGGCTACACCTTC.

In DNA, the CDR3 is TGTGCCAGCAGCTGGGGGGGACTAGCGGGAGGGAAGGGTGAGCAGTTCTTC. Translating gives CASSWGGLAGGKGEQFF. This sequence joins TRBV7-2 and TRBJ2-1, with 16 bases identical to TRBD2. Trimming at V came to 4 bases and at J to 9 bases, leaving 9 bases not matched to a gene. In germline, CDR1 is SGHTA, CDR2 FQGNSA. The CDR3 covers 17 residues. The whole variable domain, filled in from reference TRBV7-2 and TRBJ2-1, reads GAGVSQSPSNKVTEKGKDVELRCDPISGHTALYWYRQSLGQGLEFLIYFQGNSAPDKSGLPSDRFSAERTGGSVSTLTIQRTQQEDSAVYLCASSWGGLAGGKGEQFFGPGTRLTVL.

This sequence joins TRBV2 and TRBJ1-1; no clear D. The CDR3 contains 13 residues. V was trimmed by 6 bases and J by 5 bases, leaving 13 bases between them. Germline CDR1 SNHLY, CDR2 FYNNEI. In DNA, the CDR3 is TGTGCCAGCAGGGAGGGATCATTGACTGAAGCTTTCTTT. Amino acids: CASREGSLTEAFF.

Here the CDR3 reads CASSRPLTF. In nucleotides, the CDR3 is TGTGCCAGCAGCCGACCCCTGACTTTC. The rearrangement links TRBV3-1 (or the pseudogene TRBV3-2) to TRBJ2-6; no definite D call. Germline CDR1 reads LGHDT; CDR2 reads YNNKEL (reference sequence). V was pared by 4 bases and J by 15 bases, with 4 bases between. The CDR3 covers 9 residues.

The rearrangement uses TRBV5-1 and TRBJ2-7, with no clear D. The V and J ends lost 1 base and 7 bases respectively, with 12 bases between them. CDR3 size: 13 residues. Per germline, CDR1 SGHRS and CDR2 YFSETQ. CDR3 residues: CASSLIGVGEQYF. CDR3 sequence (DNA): TGCGCCAGCAGCTTGATTGGGGTGGGGGAGCAGTACTTC.

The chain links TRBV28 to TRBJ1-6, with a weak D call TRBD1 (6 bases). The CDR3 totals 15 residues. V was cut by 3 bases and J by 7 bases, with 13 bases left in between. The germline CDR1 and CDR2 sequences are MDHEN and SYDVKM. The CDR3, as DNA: TGTGCCAGCAGTTTTCATGGGCAGGGGAATTCACCCCTCCACTTT. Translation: CASSFHGQGNSPLHF.

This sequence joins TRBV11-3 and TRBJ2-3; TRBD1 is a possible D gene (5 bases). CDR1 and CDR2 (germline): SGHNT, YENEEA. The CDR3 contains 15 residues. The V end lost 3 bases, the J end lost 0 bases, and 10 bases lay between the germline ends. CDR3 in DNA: TGTGCCAGCAGCTTGGACATTACGAGCACAGATACGCAGTATTTT. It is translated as CASSLDITSTDTQYF.

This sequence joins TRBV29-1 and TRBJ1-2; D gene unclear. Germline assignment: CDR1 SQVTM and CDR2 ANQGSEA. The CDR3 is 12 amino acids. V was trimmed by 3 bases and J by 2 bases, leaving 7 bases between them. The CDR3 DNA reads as TGCAGCGTTGATCCGGGGAACTATGGCTACACCTTC. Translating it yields CSVDPGNYGYTF. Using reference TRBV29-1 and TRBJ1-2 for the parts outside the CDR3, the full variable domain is SAVISQKPSRDICQRGTSLTIQCQVDSQVTMMFWYRQQPGQSLTLIATANQGSEATYESGFVIDKFPISRPNLTFSTLTVSNMSPEDSSIYLCSVDPGNYGYTFGSGTRLTVV.

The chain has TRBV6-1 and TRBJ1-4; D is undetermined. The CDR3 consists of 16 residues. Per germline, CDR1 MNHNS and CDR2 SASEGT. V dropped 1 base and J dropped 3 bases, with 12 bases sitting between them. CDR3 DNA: TGTGCCAGCAGTGAAGTTTGGGTCCAGGCTAATGAAAAACTGTTTTTT. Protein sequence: CASSEVWVQANEKLFF.

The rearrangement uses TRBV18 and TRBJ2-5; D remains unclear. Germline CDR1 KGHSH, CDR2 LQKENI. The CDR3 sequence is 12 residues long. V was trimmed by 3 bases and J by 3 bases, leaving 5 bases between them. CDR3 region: CASSPREETQYF. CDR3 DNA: TGTGCCAGCTCACCTCGGGAAGAGACCCAGTACTTC. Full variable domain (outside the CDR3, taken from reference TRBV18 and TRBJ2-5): NAGVMQNPRHLVRRRGQEARLRCSPMKGHSHVYWYRQLPEEGLKFMVYLQKENIIDESGMPKERFSAEFPKEGPSILRIQQVVRGDSAAYFCASSPREETQYFGPGTRLLVL.

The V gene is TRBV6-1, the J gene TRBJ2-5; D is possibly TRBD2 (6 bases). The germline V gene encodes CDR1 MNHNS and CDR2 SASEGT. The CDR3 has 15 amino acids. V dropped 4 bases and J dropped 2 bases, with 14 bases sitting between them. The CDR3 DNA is TGTGCCAGCAGTGGTGCGGGACGGTTTCAAGAGACCCAGTACTTC. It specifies CASSGAGRFQETQYF.

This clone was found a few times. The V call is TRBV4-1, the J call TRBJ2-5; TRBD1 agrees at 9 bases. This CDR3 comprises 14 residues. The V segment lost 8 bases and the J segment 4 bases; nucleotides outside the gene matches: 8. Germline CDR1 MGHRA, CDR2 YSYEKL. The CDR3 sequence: CASRRTGVGETQYF. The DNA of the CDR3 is TGCGCCAGCCGGAGGACAGGGGTCGGAGAGACCCAGTACTTC.

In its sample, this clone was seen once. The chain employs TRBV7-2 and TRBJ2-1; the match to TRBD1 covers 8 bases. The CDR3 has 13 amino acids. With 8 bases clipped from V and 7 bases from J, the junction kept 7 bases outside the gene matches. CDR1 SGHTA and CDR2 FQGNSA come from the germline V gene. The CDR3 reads CASWRTGMNEQFF. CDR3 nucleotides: TGTGCCAGCTGGAGGACAGGGATGAATGAGCAGTTCTTC.

CDR3 sequence reads: CASSLPGQGVHEQYF. In DNA form, the CDR3 reads TGTGCCAGCAGCTTGCCGGGACAGGGTGTCCACGAGCAGTACTTC. The rearrangement joins TRBV5-4 to TRBJ2-7; TRBD1 agrees at 9 bases. Looked up from germline, CDR1 is SGHNT and CDR2 is YYREEE (reference sequence). This CDR3 has 15 residues. V lost 1 base, J lost 5 bases, and 7 bases stayed unmatched.

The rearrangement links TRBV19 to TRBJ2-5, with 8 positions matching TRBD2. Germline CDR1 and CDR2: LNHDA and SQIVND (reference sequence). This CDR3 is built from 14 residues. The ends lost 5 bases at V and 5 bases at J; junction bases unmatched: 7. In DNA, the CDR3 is TGTGCCAGTAGTCCGGGAGGGCCGAGGGAGACCCAGTACTTC. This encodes CASSPGGPRETQYF.

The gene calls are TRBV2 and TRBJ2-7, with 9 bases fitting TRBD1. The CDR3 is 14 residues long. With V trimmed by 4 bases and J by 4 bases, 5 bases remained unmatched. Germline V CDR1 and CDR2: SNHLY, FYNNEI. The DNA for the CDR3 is TGTGCCAGCAGTGTGGACAGGGGTAGGTACGAGCAGTACTTC. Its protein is CASSVDRGRYEQYF.